These 16 T cell receptor beta chains came from one sample sequenced in a study of shared clonotypes between healthy human individuals (dated by TCRdb to the early 2020s). The library was prepared using the immunoSEQ multiplex PCR assay. The table was pulled from immuneACCESS by TCRdb, which kept in-frame rearrangements only. Such tables lose some clones; where checked, under half of the loss comes from unresolved V genes, and the rest has no known cause. The sample table contains about 560,000 clones; only one count was recorded for around three quarters of them. The ten largest account for approximately 12% of the sample. The sequencing sample was made of PBMCs. The receptors derive from a middle-aged woman in good health. Some clones in this sample may be carry-over from other donors' samples.

The gene calls are TRBV5-1 and TRBJ1-3, with 9 nucleotides matching TRBD1. V lost 3 bases to trimming and J lost 2 bases; unmatched junction nucleotides: 3. The germline CDR1 and CDR2 sequences are SGHRS and YFSETQ. The CDR3 is 15 amino acids. This chain's CDR3 is CASSSGTGTGNTIYF. The CDR3 coding sequence is TGCGCCAGCAGCTCCGGGACAGGGACTGGAAACACCATATATTTT.

The V gene is TRBV6-1, the J gene TRBJ1-5; D not certain. Germline CDR1 MNHNS, CDR2 SASEGT. V lost 1 base to trimming and J lost 5 bases, with 12 bases between them. The CDR3 runs to 15 residues. The CDR3 here is CASSEGRGSHQPQHF. The CDR3 DNA sequence: TGTGCCAGCAGTGAAGGTCGAGGATCACATCAGCCCCAGCATTTT.

As DNA, the CDR3 is TGTGCCAGCAGATCACCTAATGACCCCCGCGGCACTGAAGCTTTCTTT. Its translation is CASRSPNDPRGTEAFF. The V and J genes are TRBV11-2 and TRBJ1-1; no definite D call. This CDR3 spans 16 amino acids. V gave up 6 bases and J gave up 4 bases, with 21 bases separating them. CDR1 and CDR2 (germline): SGHAT, FQNNGV.

The V gene is TRBV2, the J gene TRBJ2-5, with TRBD2 matching over 7 bases. From germline, CDR1 is SNHLY and CDR2 FYNNEI. There are 14 residues in the CDR3. V shed 8 bases and J 2 bases; nucleotides not matched to a gene: 8. In nucleotides, the CDR3 is TGTGCCAGCCATTGGGTGCGGGAGCAAGAGACCCAGTACTTC. It encodes CASHWVREQETQYF.

This clone was seen just once. The chain uses TRBV5-1 and TRBJ2-7, with 8 bases identical to TRBD2. From germline, CDR1 is SGHRS and CDR2 YFSETQ. This CDR3 has 14 amino acids. Trimming at V came to 7 bases and at J to 0 bases, leaving 6 bases not matched to a gene. The CDR3 region has the DNA TGCGCCAGCGGTACTAGCGGACCCTCCTACGAGCAGTACTTC. Residues: CASGTSGPSYEQYF.

The V and J genes are TRBV7-9 and TRBJ2-1; 8 bases fit TRBD2. With 5 bases clipped from V and 4 bases from J, the junction kept 16 bases outside the gene matches. Germline V gives CDR1 SEHNR, CDR2 FQNEAQ (reference sequence). The CDR3 totals 18 residues. DNA of the CDR3: TGTGCCAGCAGCCCCCTAAGTACTAGCGGCGGGGTATACAATGAGCAGTTCTTC. As protein: CASSPLSTSGGVYNEQFF. Full variable domain (rest looked up from reference TRBV7-9 and TRBJ2-1): DTGVSQNPRHKITKRGQNVTFRCDPISEHNRLYWYRQTLGQGPEFLTYFQNEAQLEKSRLLSDRFSAERPKGSFSTLEIQRTEQGDSAMYLCASSPLSTSGGVYNEQFFGPGTRLTVL.

V is TRBV11-2 and J is TRBJ2-4; D remains unclear. V was pared by 2 bases and J by 1 base, with 12 bases between. The CDR3 has 16 amino acids. Germline V gene lookup returns CDR1 SGHAT and CDR2 FQNNGV. CDR3 amino acids: CASSLPIGSAKNIQYF. The CDR3 DNA reads as TGTGCCAGCAGCTTACCGATAGGATCGGCCAAAAACATTCAGTACTTC.

This sequence joins TRBV7-9 and TRBJ2-1, with D perhaps matching TRBD2 (6 bases). This CDR3 is 14 amino acids long. Trimming stripped 8 bases from V and 3 bases from J, with 14 bases between. CDR1 is SEHNR and CDR2 is FQNEAQ in the germline V gene (reference sequence). The CDR3 loop reads CASRGQGGYNEQFF. The CDR3 region has the DNA TGTGCCAGCCGCGGGCAGGGAGGCTACAATGAGCAGTTCTTC.

As concerns this clone: An end of the junction does not agree with germline; a read error may underlie this. V usage is TRBV28 and J usage is TRBJ2-5, with TRBD1 matching over 10 bases. Germline loops: CDR1 MDHEN, CDR2 SYDVKM. The CDR3 covers 14 residues. DNA of the CDR3: TGTGTCAGCAGGGACAGGGGAGGTTCGGAGACCCAGTACTTC. It translates to CVSRDRGGSETQYF.

The J gene is TRBJ1-2, the V gene TRBV5-1; 9 positions match TRBD1. V shed 4 bases, J shed 7 bases, and the junction held 5 bases outside the gene matches. Germline values: CDR1 SGHRS, CDR2 YFSETQ. This CDR3 is 13 amino acids long. The CDR3 sequence is CASSPGTGFGYTF. In DNA, the CDR3 is TGCGCCAGCAGCCCCGGGACAGGGTTTGGCTACACCTTC.

This sequence joins TRBV28 and TRBJ1-1; D gene unclear. The CDR3 runs to 15 residues. V gave up 3 bases and J gave up 2 bases, with 13 bases separating them. Germline-derived CDR1 and CDR2 are MDHEN and SYDVKM. The CDR3 nucleotides read TGTGCCAGCAGTTTTGGCGGGGAGGCCAACACTGAAGCTTTCTTT. Translation gives CASSFGGEANTEAFF.

This clone was seen just once. V and J are TRBV5-1 and TRBJ2-5, with D unclear. Germline CDR1 SGHRS, CDR2 YFSETQ. The CDR3 spans 16 residues. Deletions cut 3 bases from V and 5 bases from J, with 20 bases between. CDR3 residues: CASSSPLGEGYETQYF. CDR3 in DNA: TGCGCCAGCAGCTCACCCCTAGGCGAAGGGTACGAGACCCAGTACTTC.

The rearrangement links TRBV6-1 to TRBJ1-2; unclear D gene. Germline V lookup: CDR1 MNHNS, CDR2 SASEGT. The ends were cut back, 1 base at V and 5 bases at J, with 5 bases in the middle. The CDR3 is made up of 12 amino acids. DNA for the CDR3: TGTGCCAGCAGTGAAGTGGGTTATGGCTACACCTTC. Its protein is CASSEVGYGYTF.

The V call is TRBV29-1, the J call TRBJ1-4; the D is unclear. Germline assignment: CDR1 SQVTM and CDR2 ANQGSEA. The CDR3 totals 12 residues. The germline V and J ends were trimmed by 6 bases and 0 bases, with 5 bases remaining between them. The CDR3 here is CSVATTNEKLFF. CDR3 nucleotides: TGCAGCGTCGCAACAACTAATGAAAAACTGTTTTTT.

This sequence joins TRBV19 and TRBJ2-7, with D possibly being TRBD2 (6 bases). V was pared by 5 bases and J by 3 bases, with 14 bases between. Germline CDR1 is LNHDA and CDR2 is SQIVND (reference sequence). CDR3 length: 14 residues. This CDR3 reads CASSAGQTYYEQYF. Written as DNA, the CDR3 is TGTGCCAGTAGTGCGGGGCAGACGTACTACGAGCAGTACTTC.

V and J are TRBV28 and TRBJ2-3; a weak D match, TRBD2 (5 bases). Germline V gives CDR1 MDHEN, CDR2 SYDVKM. The CDR3 loop spans 14 amino acids. V was pared by 8 bases and J by 4 bases, with 16 bases between. The CDR3 nucleotides read TGTGCCAGCGTCCGTCACGGGGTGGCAGATACGCAGTATTTT. Translation gives CASVRHGVADTQYF. The full variable domain, completed using reference TRBV28 and TRBJ2-3, is DVKVTQSSRYLVKRTGEKVFLECVQDMDHENMFWYRQDPGLGLRLIYFSYDVKMKEKGDIPEGYSVSREKKERFSLILESASTNQTSMYLCASVRHGVADTQYFGPGTRLTVL.